These T cell receptor beta chains were read from a single sample in a study of blood T cell repertoires in COVID-19. Using immunoSEQ multiplex PCR, the repertoire was profiled, and TCRdb retains in-frame clones only, with some absent. The sample includes 100,000 to 120,000 clones, 81% of them seen just once. The sample taken for sequencing was peripheral blood. These TCRs come from a man older than 75 with acute or convalescent COVID-19. The conserved cysteine and the conserved F or W are not part of the CDR3 here.

CDR3aa,v_gene
AWGEQGYTEAF,TRBV30
ASSSPSDSGNTIY,TRBV6-5
ASSLDRWGESEAF,TRBV7-2
ASSLAVFNEAF,TRBV5-8
ASSGTARNTEAF,TRBV2
SVEMSTVSSYT,TRBV29-1
ASSPGDSYNEQF,TRBV6-5
ASTARRGHNEKLF,TRBV28
SISEGLAGVIADTQY,TRBV29-1
ASSTGDQGGTEAF,TRBV19
ASSRRLGTVLGEKLF,TRBV16
ASSMAMNTEAF,TRBV27
ASSPGTGGFPYEQY,TRBV5-1
ASSLAGVAGGETQY,TRBV5-8
ATSEGGGTGQETQY,TRBV24-1
ASSLPGQTTDTQY,TRBV18
ASSYSGTVSGNTIY,TRBV6-5
ASSQREGSSYNEQF,TRBV6-2/TRBV6-3
ASSYWTGRQETQY,TRBV6-5
ASSRGNEETQY,TRBV11-2
ASSPGLAGGFVSNEQF,TRBV18
ASSQAGGSTDTQY,TRBV27
ASSLGRTGELF,TRBV5-1
ASSTGGDRPSYEQY,TRBV28
ASRTGLGYT,TRBV19
ASSELAGVNEQF,TRBV2
ASRTPGERNTIY,TRBV25-1